A selection of T cell receptor beta chains follows, all from one sample in a study of technical replicates of blood from a few donors. Here immunoSEQ multiplex PCR was the method, and the copy in TCRdb shows in-frame clones only, minus some. The sample carries tens of thousands of clones, around 94% recorded once. Input material: T cells isolated from PBMCs. All receptors derive from a human donor in good health. Both conserved end residues are part of each CDR3. D genes are given only for firm matches. Clone size appears in some rows only: once, few, many, or a class for an expanded clone.

CASSSQGQALEKLFF	TGCGCCAGCAGCTCGCAGGGGCAGGCCCTTGAAAAACTGTTTTTT	TRBJ1-4	TRBV4-1	.	.
CASSEQDRNNEQFF	TGTGCCAGCAGTGAGCAGGACAGAAACAATGAGCAGTTCTTC	TRBJ2-1	TRBV6-5	.	.
CASSQSVRKHYEQYF	TGTGCCAGCAGCCAATCGGTCAGGAAGCACTACGAGCAGTACTTC	TRBJ2-7	TRBV16	.	.
CASSVRGQGLSQPQHF	TGTGCCAGCAGTGTCCGAGGGCAGGGGTTAAGTCAGCCCCAGCATTTT	TRBJ1-5	TRBV6-1	.	.
CASSALDLYNEQFF	TGTGCCAGCAGTGCACTAGACCTCTACAATGAGCAGTTCTTC	TRBJ2-1	TRBV28	.	.
CASSVTGTRVSDTQYF	TGTGCCAGCAGCGTCACCGGGACTAGAGTATCAGATACGCAGTATTTT	TRBJ2-3	TRBV9	TRBD2	few
CASSAGGPDTQYF	TGTGCCAGCAGTGCGGGGGGCCCAGATACGCAGTATTTT	TRBJ2-3	TRBV2	.	once
CSTRRRLTSYEQYF	TGCAGCACCCGGCGGCGCCTGACTTCCTACGAGCAGTACTTC	TRBJ2-7	TRBV29-1	.	.
CATSRDRSGNQPQHF	TGTGCCACCAGCAGAGATCGGTCGGGCAATCAGCCCCAGCATTTT	TRBJ1-5	TRBV15	.	.
CSVDDWQGTEAFF	TGCAGCGTTGATGACTGGCAGGGCACTGAAGCTTTCTTT	TRBJ1-1	TRBV29-1	.	.
CSVVGQGTGANVLTF	TGCAGCGTTGTAGGACAGGGGACCGGGGCCAACGTCCTGACTTTC	TRBJ2-6	TRBV29-1	TRBD1	.
CACEDTDTQYF	TGTGCCTGCGAGGACACAGATACGCAGTATTTT	TRBJ2-3	TRBV30	.	.
CASSSTGTGRNQPQHF	TGTGCCAGCAGTTCCACCGGGACAGGGAGAAATCAGCCCCAGCATTTT	TRBJ1-5	TRBV28	TRBD1	once
CASSLVVRGANEQFF	TGTGCCAGCAGCTTAGTTGTGCGGGGGGCCAATGAGCAGTTCTTC	TRBJ2-1	TRBV7-2	TRBD2	once
CASSFRTGFLGRGQPQHF	TGTGCCAGCAGCTTTAGGACAGGTTTCCTCGGTCGGGGGCAGCCCCAGCATTTT	TRBJ1-5	TRBV5-5	TRBD1	.
CASTRDRVEQFF	TGTGCCAGCACCCGAGACAGGGTGGAGCAGTTCTTC	TRBJ2-1	TRBV28	TRBD1	.
CASGAHRDDYEQYF	TGTGCCAGCGGCGCCCACAGAGATGATTACGAGCAGTACTTC	TRBJ2-7	TRBV6-1	.	once
CATSKRRGSTGELFF	TGTGCCACCAGCAAAAGGAGAGGATCCACCGGGGAGCTGTTTTTT	TRBJ2-2	TRBV15	.	.
CASQGEDWNTEAFF	TGTGCCAGCCAAGGGGAAGACTGGAACACTGAAGCTTTCTTT	TRBJ1-1	TRBV6-5	.	.
CASSLLTFTGGKNEKLFF	TGTGCCAGCAGTCTATTGACCTTCACAGGAGGGAAGAATGAAAAACTGTTTTTT	TRBJ1-4	TRBV28	.	.
CASSSVNQPQHF	TGTGCCAGCAGTTCGGTGAATCAGCCCCAGCATTTT	TRBJ1-5	TRBV27	.	.
CASSLYDARGPGEQYF	TGTGCCAGCAGTTTATACGATGCAAGGGGGCCGGGGGAGCAGTACTTC	TRBJ2-7	TRBV28	TRBD1	.
CASSSRDFSYEQYF	TGCGCCAGCAGTTCCCGGGATTTCTCCTACGAGCAGTACTTC	TRBJ2-7	TRBV5-1	.	.
CAWSVRASGGWAYEQYF	TGTGCCTGGAGTGTGAGGGCTAGCGGGGGATGGGCCTACGAGCAGTACTTC	TRBJ2-7	TRBV30	TRBD2	once
CASSLGGTGGNTIYF	TGTGCCAGCAGCTTGGGCGGGACAGGGGGAAACACCATATATTTT	TRBJ1-3	TRBV5-4	TRBD1	.
CASSPTGTVSPGANVLTF	TGTGCCAGCAGCCCTACCGGGACAGTTAGTCCTGGGGCCAACGTCCTGACTTTC	TRBJ2-6	TRBV7-3	TRBD1	.
CASSKTGEAWTSGRNEQFF	TGTGCCAGCAGCAAAACAGGGGAAGCTTGGACTAGCGGGAGGAATGAGCAGTTCTTC	TRBJ2-1	TRBV5-4	TRBD2	.
CAWSSAGYQPQHF	TGTGCCTGGAGTTCAGCAGGGTATCAGCCCCAGCATTTT	TRBJ1-5	TRBV30	.	few
CASSVSGTTYEQYF	TGTGCCAGCAGCGTTTCCGGGACTACCTACGAGCAGTACTTC	TRBJ2-7	TRBV7-8	TRBD2	.
CASSERTGGWAGELFF	TGTGCCAGCAGTGAGAGAACAGGGGGATGGGCCGGGGAGCTGTTTTTT	TRBJ2-2	TRBV6-1	TRBD1	.
CASLQYNEKLFF	TGTGCCAGCCTTCAGTACAATGAAAAACTGTTTTTT	TRBJ1-4	TRBV2	.	.
CASSENRGDRDYEQYF	TGTGCCAGCAGTGAAAATCGGGGAGACAGGGATTACGAGCAGTACTTC	TRBJ2-7	TRBV6-1	TRBD1	.
CASSQFSQETQYF	TGCGCCAGCAGCCAGTTCAGCCAAGAGACCCAGTACTTC	TRBJ2-5	TRBV4-1	.	.
CASGWGDGYTF	TGTGCCAGCGGGTGGGGGGATGGCTACACCTTC	TRBJ1-2	TRBV6-5	.	.
CASSPGSGGSGGSYTQYF	TGCGCCAGCAGCCCTGGTAGCGGGGGGTCGGGAGGAAGCTATACGCAGTATTTT	TRBJ2-3	TRBV4-1	TRBD2	.
CASSLTANNQPQHF	TGTGCCAGCAGTTTGACAGCGAACAATCAGCCCCAGCATTTT	TRBJ1-5	TRBV6-1	.	.
CASSDYRRKGLNTEAFF	TGCGCCAGCAGTGATTATCGTAGGAAGGGGTTGAACACTGAAGCTTTCTTT	TRBJ1-1	TRBV10-2	.	.
CASSVTGIGSEQYF	TGTGCCAGCAGCGTAACGGGAATTGGAAGCGAGCAGTACTTC	TRBJ2-7	TRBV11-2	.	.
CASSEIRGTNEKLFF	TGTGCCAGCAGTGAAATCAGGGGGACTAATGAAAAACTGTTTTTT	TRBJ1-4	TRBV6-1	TRBD1	.
CASRTTGFGHTDTQYF	TGTGCCAGCAGAACGACAGGGTTTGGGCACACAGATACGCAGTATTTT	TRBJ2-3	TRBV2	TRBD1	.
CASSPFGLLGNYGYTF	TGTGCCAGTAGTCCTTTTGGACTCCTGGGGAACTATGGCTACACCTTC	TRBJ1-2	TRBV19	.	.
CASSLKGTGGGNGYTF	TGTGCCAGCAGCTTAAAGGGAACAGGGGGCGGCAATGGCTACACCTTC	TRBJ1-2	TRBV7-6	TRBD1	.
CASSSGLAGSAYEQYF	TGTGCCAGCAGCTCGGGACTAGCGGGGTCCGCCTACGAGCAGTACTTC	TRBJ2-7	TRBV7-9	TRBD2	.
CASSFRLAHEQYF	TGTGCCAGCAGCTTCAGACTAGCGCACGAGCAGTACTTC	TRBJ2-7	TRBV11-2	TRBD2	.
CASRLSGRGGNEQFF	TGTGCCAGCAGACTAAGCGGGAGAGGTGGCAATGAGCAGTTCTTC	TRBJ2-1	TRBV27	TRBD2	.
CASSLDPGMNTEAFF	TGCGCCAGCAGCTTGGATCCAGGGATGAACACTGAAGCTTTCTTT	TRBJ1-1	TRBV5-1	.	once
CASRDLAGGPSDTQYF	TGCGCCAGCAGAGACCTAGCGGGAGGGCCATCAGATACGCAGTATTTT	TRBJ2-3	TRBV10-2	TRBD2	.
CASSTVSGTNYGYTF	TGTGCCAGCTCAACAGTCTCCGGCACCAACTATGGCTACACCTTC	TRBJ1-2	TRBV18	.	.
CASSLYSFDRANTEAFF	TGCGCCAGCAGCTTGTATTCGTTTGACAGGGCGAACACTGAAGCTTTCTTT	TRBJ1-1	TRBV5-1	TRBD1	.
CASAGAYEQYF	TGTGCCAGCGCCGGGGCCTACGAGCAGTACTTC	TRBJ2-7	TRBV7-6	.	.